A single sample gave rise to the 14 T cell receptor beta chains below, sequenced in a study of cytomegalovirus exposure and HLA in healthy donors. The study ran its PCR with 60 Vbeta and 13 Jbeta primers. Measured with immunoSEQ multiplex PCR; TCRdb has only the in-frame clones, and not every one. This table lists 150,000 to 200,000 clones. The sequenced sample consisted of PBMCs. The receptors here all came from a woman aged 60-75 years in good health and CMV-seronegative.

The chain links TRBV5-1 to TRBJ1-3; the D gene is possibly TRBD1 (6 bases). V was trimmed by 6 bases and J by 3 bases, leaving 13 bases between them. Germline loops: CDR1 SGHRS, CDR2 YFSETQ. This CDR3 has 14 residues. The CDR3 region has the DNA TGCGCCAGCACCCAAACAGGGATTGGAAACACCATATATTTT. Amino acid sequence: CASTQTGIGNTIYF.

The chain joins TRBV19 to TRBJ2-1; tentative D call: TRBD1 (5 bases). V lost 3 bases to trimming and J lost 4 bases, with 13 bases between them. The CDR3 has 15 residues. Germline values: CDR1 LNHDA, CDR2 SQIVND (reference sequence). The CDR3 bases are TGTGCCAGTAGTATGGTGCCAGGGTCATACAATGAGCAGTTCTTC. It is translated as CASSMVPGSYNEQFF.

The rearrangement links TRBV7-9 to TRBJ2-7; maybe TRBD1 (6 bases). V was pared by 2 bases and J by 6 bases, with 17 bases between. The CDR3 length is 15 residues. Germline V gene lookup returns CDR1 SEHNR and CDR2 FQNEAQ (reference sequence). The CDR3 nucleotides are TGTGCCAGCAGCTTATGGGTCGCAGGGGTTGGCGAGCAGTACTTC. It yields the protein CASSLWVAGVGEQYF.

This CDR3 is CASTLTGAEAFF. CDR3 nucleotides: TGTGCCAGCACCTTGACAGGGGCTGAAGCTTTCTTT. The chain is built from TRBV2 and TRBJ1-1, with TRBD1 identical over 8 bases. The CDR3 length is 12 residues. V shed 7 bases, J shed 6 bases, and the junction held 4 bases outside the gene matches. Germline V lookup: CDR1 SNHLY, CDR2 FYNNEI.

The CDR3 bases are TGTGCCAGCAGCTTAAGGGAGGTGACGGGTGGCTACACCTTC. This codes for CASSLREVTGGYTF. The rearrangement joins TRBV5-4 to TRBJ1-2; D is undetermined. Germline lookup yields CDR1 SGHNT and CDR2 YYREEE (reference sequence). The V and J ends lost 2 bases and 7 bases respectively, with 15 bases between them. This CDR3 is built from 14 residues.

The CDR3 reads CAYATLAGETQYF. Here the CDR3 DNA reads TGTGCCTACGCTACCCTAGCGGGAGAGACCCAGTACTTC. This chain links TRBV30 with TRBJ2-5; 8 bases match TRBD2. Germline V CDR1 and CDR2: GTSNPN, SVGIG (reference sequence). This CDR3 has 13 amino acids. The junction had 8 bases not matched to a gene; V was cut back by 7 bases and J by 4 bases.

The J gene is TRBJ1-2, the V gene TRBV19; D remains ambiguous. The CDR3 is made up of 14 amino acids. The germline V and J ends were trimmed by 3 bases and 6 bases, with 14 bases remaining between them. CDR1 LNHDA and CDR2 SQIVND come from the germline V gene (reference sequence). The CDR3 loop is CASSMWSRRDGYTF. The CDR3 nucleotides read TGTGCCAGTAGTATGTGGTCCCGTCGGGATGGCTACACCTTC. Based on the CDR3 plus reference TRBV19 and TRBJ1-2, the full variable domain is DGGITQSPKYLFRKEGQNVTLSCEQNLNHDAMYWYRQDPGQGLRLIYYSQIVNDFQKGDIAEGYSVSREKKESFPLTVTSAQKNPTAFYLCASSMWSRRDGYTFGSGTRLTVV.

The rearrangement uses TRBV6-1 and TRBJ1-1, with 8 positions matching TRBD1. V gave up 6 bases and J gave up 11 bases; unmatched junction bases: 11. The germline CDR1 and CDR2 sequences are MNHNS and SASEGT. This CDR3 comprises 13 residues. CDR3 in amino acids: CASSHQGAADAFF. The CDR3 DNA reads as TGTGCCAGCAGCCATCAGGGGGCGGCGGACGCTTTCTTT.

The chain uses TRBV5-1 and TRBJ2-1; D is perhaps TRBD2 (6 bases). This CDR3 has 15 amino acids. Deletions cut 6 bases from V and 8 bases from J, with 21 bases between. Germline CDR1 is SGHRS and CDR2 is YFSETQ. CDR3 sequence: CASIGLSGPPDEQFF. The DNA of the CDR3 is TGCGCCAGCATCGGCCTAAGCGGGCCCCCCGATGAGCAGTTCTTC. Complete variable domain (other parts from reference TRBV5-1 and TRBJ2-1): KAGVTQTPRYLIKTRGQQVTLSCSPISGHRSVSWYQQTPGQGLQFLFEYFSETQRNKGNFPGRFSGRQFSNSRSEMNVSTLELGDSALYLCASIGLSGPPDEQFFGPGTRLTVL.

This chain joins TRBV7-9 and TRBJ2-1; 9 nucleotides agree with TRBD2. CDR3 length: 16 residues. Germline CDR1 is SEHNR and CDR2 is FQNEAQ (reference sequence). With V trimmed by 5 bases and J by 0 bases, 5 bases remained unmatched. In nucleotides, the CDR3 is TGTGCCAGCAGCCCCGTACTAGCGGGCTCCTACAATGAGCAGTTCTTC. Protein: CASSPVLAGSYNEQFF.

The chain employs TRBV6-5 and TRBJ2-3; tentatively, D is TRBD2 (6 bases). The CDR3 loop spans 14 amino acids. Per germline, CDR1 MNHEY and CDR2 SVGAGI. Trimming stripped 4 bases from V and 2 bases from J, with 10 bases between. The CDR3 nucleotides are TGTGCCAGCAGTTTGGGGGGAATCACAGATACGCAGTATTTT. It encodes CASSLGGITDTQYF.

The chain combines TRBV9 with TRBJ1-4, with 7 bases aligning to TRBD1. V trimming: 3 bases; J trimming: 7 bases; junction bases outside the gene matches: 6. CDR3 length: 14 amino acids. Germline V lookup: CDR1 SGDLS, CDR2 YYNGEE. The CDR3, as DNA: TGTGCCAGCAGCGCCCAGGGGGGAGGTGAAAAACTGTTTTTT. Translated: CASSAQGGGEKLFF.

The CDR3 region has the DNA TGCGCCAGCAGTGAGGCTAGCGATTACAATGAGCAGTTCTTC. Translated, it gives CASSEASDYNEQFF. The chain recombines TRBV10-1 with TRBJ2-1, with TRBD2 as a possible D gene (6 bases). Trimming stripped 2 bases from V and 4 bases from J, with 9 bases between. In germline, CDR1 is WNHNN, CDR2 SYGVQD (reference sequence). The CDR3 has 14 amino acids.

In DNA, the CDR3 is TGTGCCAGCAGCTTGGATAGCAGGGCCTATAATTCACCCCTCCACTTT. Translated: CASSLDSRAYNSPLHF. The chain uses TRBV5-6 and TRBJ1-6; tentatively, D is TRBD1 (5 bases). Trimming shortened V by 0 bases and J by 2 bases, and 9 bases separated the two germline ends. CDR3 length: 16 residues. CDR1 and CDR2 (germline): SGHDT, YYEEEE.